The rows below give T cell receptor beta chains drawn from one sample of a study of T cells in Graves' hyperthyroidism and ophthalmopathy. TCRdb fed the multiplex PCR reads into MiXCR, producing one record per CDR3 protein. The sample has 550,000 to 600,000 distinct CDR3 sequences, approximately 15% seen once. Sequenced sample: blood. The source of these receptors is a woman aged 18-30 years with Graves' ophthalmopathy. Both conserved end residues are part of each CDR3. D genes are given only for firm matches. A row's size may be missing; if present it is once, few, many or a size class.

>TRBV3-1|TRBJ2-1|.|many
TGTGCCAGCAGCCAAGCGGTAGGGGCGGATCGCTACAATGAGCAGTTCTTC
CASSQAVGADRYNEQFF
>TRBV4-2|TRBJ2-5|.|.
TGTGCCAGCAGCCAAGAAGGTCCCGGGCAGGCAGAGACCCAGTACTTC
CASSQEGPGQAETQYF
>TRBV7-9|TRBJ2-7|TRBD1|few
TGTGCCAGCAGTTCTACGGGACAGGATCCTTACGAGCAGTACTTC
CASSSTGQDPYEQYF
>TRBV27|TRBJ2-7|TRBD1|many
TGTGCCAGCAGTTTACGGACAGGGCTTAATTACGAGCAGTACTTC
CASSLRTGLNYEQYF
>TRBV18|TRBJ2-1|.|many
TGTGCCAGCTCCTCACGACAGAACAATGAGCAGTTCTTC
CASSSRQNNEQFF
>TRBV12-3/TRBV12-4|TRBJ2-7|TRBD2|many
TGTGCCAGCACCTCGTGGGGAGAACTAGCGGGAGGCTTTTTGGAGCAGTACTTC
CASTSWGELAGGFLEQYF
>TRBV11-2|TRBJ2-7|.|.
TGCGCCAGCAGCCAAATTTCAGTGCAGGGCTACGAGCAGTACTTC
CASSQISVQGYEQYF
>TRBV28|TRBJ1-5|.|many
TGTGCCAGCAGTTTTAGACGGGTAGGTCAGCCCCAGCATTTT
CASSFRRVGQPQHF
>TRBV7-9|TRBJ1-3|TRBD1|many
TGTGCCAGCAGATCGAACAGGGGGCGAGGAAACACCATATATTTT
CASRSNRGRGNTIYF
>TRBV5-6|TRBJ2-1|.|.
TGTGCCAGCAGCGACGGGGGAGGTGATGAGCAGTTCTTC
CASSDGGGDEQFF
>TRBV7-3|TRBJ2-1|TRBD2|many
TGTGCCAGCAGCTCCGCTTTAGCGGGTTCCTACAATGAGCAGTTCTTC
CASSSALAGSYNEQFF
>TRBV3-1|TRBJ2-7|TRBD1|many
TGTGCCAGCAGCCGAAGGGGGGACAGGGGCCACGAGCAGTACTTC
CASSRRGDRGHEQYF
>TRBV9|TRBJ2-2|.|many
TGTGCCAGCAGCCCTCGTTCGGCGAACACCGGGGAGCTGTTTTTT
CASSPRSANTGELFF
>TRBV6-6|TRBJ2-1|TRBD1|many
TGTGCCAGCAGTTACCGACCTCTGACAGGGTGGAATGAGCAGTTCTTC
CASSYRPLTGWNEQFF
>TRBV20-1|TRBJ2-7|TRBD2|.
TGCAGCTGTTCGGGGGGGACTAGCGGGAGGGAGGACGAGCAGTACTTC
CSCSGGTSGREDEQYF
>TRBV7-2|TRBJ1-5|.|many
TGTGCCAGCAGCTTAGTGGGTAGCAATCAGCCCCAGCATTTT
CASSLVGSNQPQHF
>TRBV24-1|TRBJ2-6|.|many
TGTGCCACCAGTGGGTTGTCTGGGGCCAACGTCCTGACTTTC
CATSGLSGANVLTF
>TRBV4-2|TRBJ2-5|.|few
TGTGCCAGCAGCCAAGAGGGGGAGGGGGCGCTTGGGGAGACCCAGTACTTC
CASSQEGEGALGETQYF
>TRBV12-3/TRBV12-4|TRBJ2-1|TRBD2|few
TGTGCCAGCAGTTTTTGGGGGGGAGGGCAGTTCTTC
CASSFWGGGQFF
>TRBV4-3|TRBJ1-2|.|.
TGCGCCAGCAGCCAAGCTTCAGGAGGATACTATGGCTACACCTTC
CASSQASGGYYGYTF
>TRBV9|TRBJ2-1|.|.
TGTGCCAGCAGCGTAGGGGGATACTACAATGAGCAGTTCTTC
CASSVGGYYNEQFF
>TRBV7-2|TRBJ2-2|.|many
TGTGCCAGCAGCTTGTATTTGGCCGGGGAGCTGTTTTTT
CASSLYLAGELFF
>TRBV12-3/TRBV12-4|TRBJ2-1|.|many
TGTGCCAGCAGGAGTTATTCCAGTGTGCAGTTCTTC
CASRSYSSVQFF
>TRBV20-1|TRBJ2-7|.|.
TGCAGTGCTAGATCCGACTTTTCCTACGAGCAGTACTTC
CSARSDFSYEQYF